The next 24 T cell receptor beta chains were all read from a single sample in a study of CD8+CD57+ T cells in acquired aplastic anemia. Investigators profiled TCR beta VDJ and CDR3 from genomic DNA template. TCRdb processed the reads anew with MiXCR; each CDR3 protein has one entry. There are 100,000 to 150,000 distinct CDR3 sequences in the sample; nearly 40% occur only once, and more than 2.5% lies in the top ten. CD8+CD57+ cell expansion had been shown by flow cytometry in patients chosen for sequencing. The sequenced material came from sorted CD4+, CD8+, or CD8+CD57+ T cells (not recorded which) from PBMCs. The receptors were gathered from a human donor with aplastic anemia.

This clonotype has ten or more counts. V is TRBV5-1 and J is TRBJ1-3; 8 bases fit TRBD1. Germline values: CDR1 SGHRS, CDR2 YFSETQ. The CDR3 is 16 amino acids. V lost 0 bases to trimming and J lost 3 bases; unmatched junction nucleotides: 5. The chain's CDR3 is CASSLGGQGGGNTIYF. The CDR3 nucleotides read TGCGCCAGCAGCTTGGGAGGACAGGGCGGTGGAAACACCATATATTTT.

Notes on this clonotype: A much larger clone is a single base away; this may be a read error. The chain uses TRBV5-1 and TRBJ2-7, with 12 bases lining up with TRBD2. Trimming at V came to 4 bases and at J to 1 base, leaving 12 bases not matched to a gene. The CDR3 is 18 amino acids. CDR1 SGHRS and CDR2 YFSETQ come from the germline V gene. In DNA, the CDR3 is TGCGCCAGCAGCCAAAGACTAGCGGGGGTCTATGGGTCCTACGAGCAGTACTTC. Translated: CASSQRLAGVYGSYEQYF.

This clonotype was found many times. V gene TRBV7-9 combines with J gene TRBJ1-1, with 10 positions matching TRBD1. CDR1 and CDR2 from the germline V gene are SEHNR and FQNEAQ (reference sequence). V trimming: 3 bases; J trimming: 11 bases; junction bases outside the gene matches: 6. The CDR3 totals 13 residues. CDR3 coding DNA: TGTGCCAGCAGCTTCCCCGGGACAGGGGTTGCTTTCTTT. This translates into CASSFPGTGVAFF. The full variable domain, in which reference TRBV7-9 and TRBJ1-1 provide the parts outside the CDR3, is DTGVSQNPRHKITKRGQNVTFRCDPISEHNRLYWYRQTLGQGPEFLTYFQNEAQLEKSRLLSDRFSAERPKGSFSTLEIQRTEQGDSAMYLCASSFPGTGVAFFGQGTRLTVV.

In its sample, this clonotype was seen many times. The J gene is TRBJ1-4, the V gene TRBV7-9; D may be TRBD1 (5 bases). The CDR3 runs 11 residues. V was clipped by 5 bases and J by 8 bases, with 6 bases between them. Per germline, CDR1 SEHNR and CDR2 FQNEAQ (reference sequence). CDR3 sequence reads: CASSRGEKLFF. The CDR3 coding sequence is TGTGCCAGCAGCAGGGGCGAAAAACTGTTTTTT.

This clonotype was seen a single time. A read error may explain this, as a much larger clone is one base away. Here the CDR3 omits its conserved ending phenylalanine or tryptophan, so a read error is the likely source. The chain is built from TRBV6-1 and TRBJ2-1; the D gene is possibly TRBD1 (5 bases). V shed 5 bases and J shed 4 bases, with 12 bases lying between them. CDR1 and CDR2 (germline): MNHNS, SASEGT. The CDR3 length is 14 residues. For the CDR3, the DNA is TGTGCCAGCAGTAGACTCCAGGGATACAATGAGCAGTTCCTC. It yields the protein CASSRLQGYNEQFL.

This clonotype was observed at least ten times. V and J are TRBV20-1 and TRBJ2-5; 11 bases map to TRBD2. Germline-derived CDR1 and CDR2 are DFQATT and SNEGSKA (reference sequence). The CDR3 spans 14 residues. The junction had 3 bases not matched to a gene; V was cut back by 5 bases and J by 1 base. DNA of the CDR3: TGCAGTGCTTTTAGCGGGGGGGGCCAAGAGACCCAGTACTTC. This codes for CSAFSGGGQETQYF.

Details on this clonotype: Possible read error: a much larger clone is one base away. The chain's CDR3 is CVSSPGRGREQYF. DNA of the CDR3: TGCGTCAGCAGCCCAGGGAGGGGGCGTGAGCAGTACTTC. The chain employs TRBV4-3 and TRBJ2-7; D is possibly TRBD1 or TRBD2 (7 bases each). CDR3 length equals 13 residues. Germline values: CDR1 LGHNA, CDR2 YSLEER.

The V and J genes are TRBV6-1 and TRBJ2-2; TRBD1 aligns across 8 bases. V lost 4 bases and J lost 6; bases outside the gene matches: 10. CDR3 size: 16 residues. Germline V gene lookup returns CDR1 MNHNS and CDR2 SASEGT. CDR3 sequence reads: CASSAPGQAMAGELFF. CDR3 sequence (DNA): TGTGCCAGCAGTGCTCCGGGACAGGCGATGGCCGGGGAGCTGTTTTTT.

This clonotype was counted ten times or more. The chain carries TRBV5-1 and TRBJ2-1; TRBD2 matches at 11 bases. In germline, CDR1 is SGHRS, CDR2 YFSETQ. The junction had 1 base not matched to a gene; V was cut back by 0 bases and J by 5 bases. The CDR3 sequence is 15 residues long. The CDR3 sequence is CASSLGLAGHNEQFF. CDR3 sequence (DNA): TGCGCCAGCAGCTTGGGACTAGCGGGGCACAATGAGCAGTTCTTC.

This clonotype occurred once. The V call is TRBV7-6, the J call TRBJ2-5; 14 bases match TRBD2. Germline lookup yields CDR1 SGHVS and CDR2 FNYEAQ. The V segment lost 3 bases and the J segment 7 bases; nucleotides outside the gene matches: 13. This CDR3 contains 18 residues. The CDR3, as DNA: TGTGCCAGCAGCTTGGCACCCGGGACTAGCGGGGGCCTTCTGACCCAGTACTTC. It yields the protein CASSLAPGTSGGLLTQYF.

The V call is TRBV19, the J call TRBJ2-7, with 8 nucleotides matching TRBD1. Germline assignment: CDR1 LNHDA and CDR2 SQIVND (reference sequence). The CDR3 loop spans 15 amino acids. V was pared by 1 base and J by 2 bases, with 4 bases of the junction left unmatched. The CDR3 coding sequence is TGTGCCAGTAGTATAGCGGACAGGGAAACCTACGAGCAGTACTTC. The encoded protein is CASSIADRETYEQYF.

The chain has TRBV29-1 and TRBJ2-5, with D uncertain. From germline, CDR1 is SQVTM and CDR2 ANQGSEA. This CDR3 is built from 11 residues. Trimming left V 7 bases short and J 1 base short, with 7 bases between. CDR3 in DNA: TGCAGCGGGGTGGTCCAAGAGACCCAGTACTTC. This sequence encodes CSGVVQETQYF.

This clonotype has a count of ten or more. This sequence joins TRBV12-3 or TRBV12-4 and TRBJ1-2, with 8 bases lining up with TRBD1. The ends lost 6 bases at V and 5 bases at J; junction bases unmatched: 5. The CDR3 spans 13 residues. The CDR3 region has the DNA TGTGCCAGCAGGGGGACAGGACCTTATGGCTACACCTTC. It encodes CASRGTGPYGYTF.

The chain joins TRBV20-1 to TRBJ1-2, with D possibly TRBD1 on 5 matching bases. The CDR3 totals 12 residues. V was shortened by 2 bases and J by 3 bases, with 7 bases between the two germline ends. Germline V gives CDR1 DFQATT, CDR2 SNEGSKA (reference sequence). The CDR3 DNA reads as TGCAGTGCTAGAACGACAGACTATGGCTACACCTTC. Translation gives CSARTTDYGYTF.

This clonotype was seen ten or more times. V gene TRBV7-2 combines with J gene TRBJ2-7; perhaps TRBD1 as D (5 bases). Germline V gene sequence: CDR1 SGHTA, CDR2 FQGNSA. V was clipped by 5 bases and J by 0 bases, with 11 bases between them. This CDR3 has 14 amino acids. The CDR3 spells CASSVDSYSYEQYF. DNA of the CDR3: TGTGCCAGCAGCGTAGACAGCTACTCCTACGAGCAGTACTTC.

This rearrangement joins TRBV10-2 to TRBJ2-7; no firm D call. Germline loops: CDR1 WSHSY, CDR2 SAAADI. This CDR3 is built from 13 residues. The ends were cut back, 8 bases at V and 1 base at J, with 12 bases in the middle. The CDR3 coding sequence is TGCGCCAGCGCGCGGTTTGAGTCCTACGAGCAGTACTTC. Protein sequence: CASARFESYEQYF.

This CDR3 is CASGPGPGNQPQHF. The CDR3 coding sequence is TGTGCCAGCGGTCCCGGACCGGGCAATCAGCCCCAGCATTTT. The V call is TRBV6-1, the J call TRBJ1-5, with D uncertain. Germline V CDR1 and CDR2: MNHNS, SASEGT. Trimming took 8 bases from V and 2 from J, leaving 13 bases between them. The CDR3 runs 14 residues.

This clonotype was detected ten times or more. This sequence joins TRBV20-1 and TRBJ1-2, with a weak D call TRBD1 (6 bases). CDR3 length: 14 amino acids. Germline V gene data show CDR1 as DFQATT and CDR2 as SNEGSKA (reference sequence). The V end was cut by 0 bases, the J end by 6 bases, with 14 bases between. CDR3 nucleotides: TGCAGTGCTAGAGAATCGGGGGCAGGGGATGGCTACACCTTC. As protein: CSARESGAGDGYTF.

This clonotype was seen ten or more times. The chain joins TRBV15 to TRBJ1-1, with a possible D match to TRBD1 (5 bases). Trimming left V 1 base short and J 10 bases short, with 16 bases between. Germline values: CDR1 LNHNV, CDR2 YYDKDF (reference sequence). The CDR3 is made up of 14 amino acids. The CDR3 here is CATSRGRDSHGAFF. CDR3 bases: TGTGCCACCAGCAGAGGACGGGACTCCCACGGAGCTTTCTTT.

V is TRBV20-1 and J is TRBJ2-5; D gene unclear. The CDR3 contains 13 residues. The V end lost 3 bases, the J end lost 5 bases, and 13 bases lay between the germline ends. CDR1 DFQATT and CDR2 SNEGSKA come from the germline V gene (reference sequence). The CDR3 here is CSASLSGQETQYF. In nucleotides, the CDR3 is TGCAGTGCTAGTTTGTCGGGTCAGGAGACCCAGTACTTC.

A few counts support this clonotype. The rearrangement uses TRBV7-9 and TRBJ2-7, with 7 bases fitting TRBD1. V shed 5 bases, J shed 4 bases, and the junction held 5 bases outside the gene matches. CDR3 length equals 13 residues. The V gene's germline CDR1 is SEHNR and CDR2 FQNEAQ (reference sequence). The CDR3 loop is CASSPGQLYEQYF. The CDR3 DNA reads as TGTGCCAGCAGCCCGGGACAGCTATACGAGCAGTACTTC. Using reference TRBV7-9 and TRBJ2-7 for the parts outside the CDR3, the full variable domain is DTGVSQNPRHKITKRGQNVTFRCDPISEHNRLYWYRQTLGQGPEFLTYFQNEAQLEKSRLLSDRFSAERPKGSFSTLEIQRTEQGDSAMYLCASSPGQLYEQYFGPGTRLTVT.

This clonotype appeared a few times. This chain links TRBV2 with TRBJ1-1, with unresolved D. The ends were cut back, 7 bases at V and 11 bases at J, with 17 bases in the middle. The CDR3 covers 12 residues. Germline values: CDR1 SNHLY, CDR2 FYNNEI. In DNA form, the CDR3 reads TGTGCCAGCACGGGAGAAGGAATGGTCGCTTTCTTT. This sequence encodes CASTGEGMVAFF.

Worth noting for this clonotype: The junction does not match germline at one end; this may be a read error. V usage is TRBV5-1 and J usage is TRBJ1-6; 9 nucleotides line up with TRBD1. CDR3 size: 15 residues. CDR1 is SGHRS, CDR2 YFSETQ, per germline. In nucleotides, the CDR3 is TGCGCCAGCAGCTTGAAGGGACAGGGAGGCTCACCCCCCCACTTT. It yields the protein CASSLKGQGGSPPHF.

The chain's CDR3 is CASRGTGGQHEQYF. CDR3 sequence (DNA): TGTGCCAGCAGGGGGACAGGGGGCCAGCACGAGCAGTACTTC. The chain couples TRBV2 to TRBJ2-7, with 12 positions matching TRBD1. Germline CDR1 is SNHLY and CDR2 is FYNNEI. The length of the CDR3 is 14 residues. Germline trimming cut 6 bases from V and 5 bases from J; bases unmatched to any gene: 5.